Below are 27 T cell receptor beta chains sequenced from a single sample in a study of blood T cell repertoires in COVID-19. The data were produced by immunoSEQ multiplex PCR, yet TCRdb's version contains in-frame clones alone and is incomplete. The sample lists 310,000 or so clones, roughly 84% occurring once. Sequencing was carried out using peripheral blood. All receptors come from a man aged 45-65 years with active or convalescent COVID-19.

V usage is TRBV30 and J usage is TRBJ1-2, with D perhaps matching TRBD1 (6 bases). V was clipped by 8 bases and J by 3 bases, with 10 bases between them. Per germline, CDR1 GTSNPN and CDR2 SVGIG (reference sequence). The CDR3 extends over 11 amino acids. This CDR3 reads CAGGQYYGYTF. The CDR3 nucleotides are TGTGCCGGGGGGCAGTACTATGGCTACACCTTC.

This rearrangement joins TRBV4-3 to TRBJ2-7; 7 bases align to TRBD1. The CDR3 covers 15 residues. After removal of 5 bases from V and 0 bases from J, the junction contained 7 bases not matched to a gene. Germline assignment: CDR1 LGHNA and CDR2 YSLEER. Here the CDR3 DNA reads TGCGCCAGCAGCGCACAGGGACAGAGCTCCTACGAGCAGTACTTC. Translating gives CASSAQGQSSYEQYF.

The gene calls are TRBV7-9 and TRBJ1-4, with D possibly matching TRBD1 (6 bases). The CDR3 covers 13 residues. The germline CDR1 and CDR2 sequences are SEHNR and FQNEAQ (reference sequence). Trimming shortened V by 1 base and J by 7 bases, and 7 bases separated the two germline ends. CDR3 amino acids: CASSLEGGEKLFF. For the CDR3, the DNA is TGTGCCAGCAGCTTAGAAGGGGGTGAAAAACTGTTTTTT.

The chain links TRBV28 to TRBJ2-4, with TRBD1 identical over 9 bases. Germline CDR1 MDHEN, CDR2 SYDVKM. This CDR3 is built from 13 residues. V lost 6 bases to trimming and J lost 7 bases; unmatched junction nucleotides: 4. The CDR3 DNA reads TGTGCCAGCAGCGGACAGGGGAGCAACATTCAGTACTTC. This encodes CASSGQGSNIQYF.

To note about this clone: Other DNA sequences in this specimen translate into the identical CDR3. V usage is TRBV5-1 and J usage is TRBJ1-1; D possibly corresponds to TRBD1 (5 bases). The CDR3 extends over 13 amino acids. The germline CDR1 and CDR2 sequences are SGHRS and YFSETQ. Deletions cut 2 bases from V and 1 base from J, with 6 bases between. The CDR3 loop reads CASSFGQNTEAFF. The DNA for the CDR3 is TGCGCCAGCAGCTTCGGACAGAACACTGAAGCTTTCTTT.

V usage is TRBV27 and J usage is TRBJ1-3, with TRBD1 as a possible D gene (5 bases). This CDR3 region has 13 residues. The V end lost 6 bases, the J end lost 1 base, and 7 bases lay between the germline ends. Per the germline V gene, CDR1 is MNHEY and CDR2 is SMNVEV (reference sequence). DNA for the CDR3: TGTGCCAGCAGCCGGACATCTGGAAACACCATATATTTT. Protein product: CASSRTSGNTIYF.

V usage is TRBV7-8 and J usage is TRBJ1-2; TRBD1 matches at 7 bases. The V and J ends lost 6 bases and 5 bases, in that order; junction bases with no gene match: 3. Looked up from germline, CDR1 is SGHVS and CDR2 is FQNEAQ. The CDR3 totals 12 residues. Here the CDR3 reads CASSQQGYGYTF. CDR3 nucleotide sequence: TGTGCCAGCAGTCAACAGGGGTATGGCTACACCTTC.

The CDR3 region is CAWRGTSGYEQYF. CDR3 bases: TGTGCCTGGAGAGGGACTAGCGGTTACGAGCAGTACTTC. The chain joins TRBV30 to TRBJ2-7, with 11 bases that match TRBD2. This CDR3 has 13 residues. Germline V gene sequence: CDR1 GTSNPN, CDR2 SVGIG (reference sequence). V trimming: 3 bases; J trimming: 4 bases; junction bases outside the gene matches: 2.

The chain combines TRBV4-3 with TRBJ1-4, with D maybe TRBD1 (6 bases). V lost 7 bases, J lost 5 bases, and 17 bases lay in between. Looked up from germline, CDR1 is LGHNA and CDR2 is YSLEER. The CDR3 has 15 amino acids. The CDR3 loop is CASTTGGLVNEKLFF. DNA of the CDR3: TGCGCCAGCACCACCGGGGGGCTAGTCAATGAAAAACTGTTTTTT.

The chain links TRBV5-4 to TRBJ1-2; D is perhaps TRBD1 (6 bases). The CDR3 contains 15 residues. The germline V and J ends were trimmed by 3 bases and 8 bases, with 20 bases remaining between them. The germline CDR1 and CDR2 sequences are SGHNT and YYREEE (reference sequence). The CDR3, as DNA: TGTGCCAGCAGCTCGCCGGGGCAGGGGAGCTTCGGCTACACCTTC. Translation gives CASSSPGQGSFGYTF.

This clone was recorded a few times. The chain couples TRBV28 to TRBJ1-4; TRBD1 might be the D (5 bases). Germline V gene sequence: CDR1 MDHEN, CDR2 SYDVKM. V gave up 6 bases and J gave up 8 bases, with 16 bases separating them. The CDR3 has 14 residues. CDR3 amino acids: CASRDQGRVEKLFF. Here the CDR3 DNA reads TGTGCCAGCAGAGATCAGGGTAGGGTAGAAAAACTGTTTTTT.

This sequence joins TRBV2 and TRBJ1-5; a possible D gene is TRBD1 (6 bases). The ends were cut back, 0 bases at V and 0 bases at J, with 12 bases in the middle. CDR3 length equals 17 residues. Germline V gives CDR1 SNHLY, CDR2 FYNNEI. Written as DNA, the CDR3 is TGTGCCAGCAGTGAAGCGCTGGGACACTATAGCAATCAGCCCCAGCATTTT. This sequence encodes CASSEALGHYSNQPQHF.

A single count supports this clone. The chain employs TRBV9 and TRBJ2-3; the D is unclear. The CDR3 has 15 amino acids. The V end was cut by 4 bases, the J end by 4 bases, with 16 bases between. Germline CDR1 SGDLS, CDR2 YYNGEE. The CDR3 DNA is TGTGCCAGCAGCAACTCTGGAGATAAGGCAGATACGCAGTATTTT. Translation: CASSNSGDKADTQYF.

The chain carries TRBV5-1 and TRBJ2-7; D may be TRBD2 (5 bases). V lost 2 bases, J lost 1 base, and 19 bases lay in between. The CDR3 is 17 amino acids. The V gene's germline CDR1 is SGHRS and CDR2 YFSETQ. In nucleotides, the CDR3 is TGCGCCAGCAGCTTTTCTCCTTCTGGCGGGCGATCCTACGAGCAGTACTTC. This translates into CASSFSPSGGRSYEQYF. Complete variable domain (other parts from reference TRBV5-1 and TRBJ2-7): KAGVTQTPRYLIKTRGQQVTLSCSPISGHRSVSWYQQTPGQGLQFLFEYFSETQRNKGNFPGRFSGRQFSNSRSEMNVSTLELGDSALYLCASSFSPSGGRSYEQYFGPGTRLTVT.

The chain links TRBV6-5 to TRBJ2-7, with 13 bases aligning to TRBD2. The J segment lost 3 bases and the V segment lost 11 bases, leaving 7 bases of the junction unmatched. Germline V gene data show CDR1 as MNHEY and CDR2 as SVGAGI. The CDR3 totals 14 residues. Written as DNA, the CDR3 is TGTGCCGCTTCCTGGACTAGCGGGGGCTACGAGCAGTACTTC. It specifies CAASWTSGGYEQYF.

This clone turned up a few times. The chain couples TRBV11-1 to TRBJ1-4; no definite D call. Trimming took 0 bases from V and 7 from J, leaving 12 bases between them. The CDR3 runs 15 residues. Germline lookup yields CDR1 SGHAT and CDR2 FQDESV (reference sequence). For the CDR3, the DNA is TGTGCCAGCAGCTTAGCGATATCCAAGAGTGAAAAACTGTTTTTT. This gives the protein CASSLAISKSEKLFF.

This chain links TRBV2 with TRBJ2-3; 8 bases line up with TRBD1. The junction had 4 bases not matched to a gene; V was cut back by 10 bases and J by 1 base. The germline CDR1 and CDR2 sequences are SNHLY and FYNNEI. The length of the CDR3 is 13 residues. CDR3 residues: CANEGQGTDTQYF. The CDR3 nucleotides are TGTGCCAACGAGGGACAGGGCACAGATACGCAGTATTTT.

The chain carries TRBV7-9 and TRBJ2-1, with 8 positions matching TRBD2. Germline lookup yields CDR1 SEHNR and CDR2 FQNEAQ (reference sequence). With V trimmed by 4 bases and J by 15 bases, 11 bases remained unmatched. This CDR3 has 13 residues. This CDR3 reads CASSSSPSGSRFF. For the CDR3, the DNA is TGTGCCAGCAGCTCTAGCCCCAGCGGGAGCCGGTTCTTC.

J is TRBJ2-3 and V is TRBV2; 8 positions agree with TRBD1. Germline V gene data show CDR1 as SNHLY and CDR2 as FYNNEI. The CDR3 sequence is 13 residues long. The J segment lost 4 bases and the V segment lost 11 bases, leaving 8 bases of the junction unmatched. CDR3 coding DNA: TGTGCCGGTCGGACAGGGCAGGCAGATACGCAGTATTTT. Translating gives CAGRTGQADTQYF.

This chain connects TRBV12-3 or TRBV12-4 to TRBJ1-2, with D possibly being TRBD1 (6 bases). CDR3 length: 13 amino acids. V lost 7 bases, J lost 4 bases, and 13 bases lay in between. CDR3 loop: CASTKDSLYGYTF. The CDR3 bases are TGTGCCAGCACCAAGGACAGTCTCTATGGCTACACCTTC.

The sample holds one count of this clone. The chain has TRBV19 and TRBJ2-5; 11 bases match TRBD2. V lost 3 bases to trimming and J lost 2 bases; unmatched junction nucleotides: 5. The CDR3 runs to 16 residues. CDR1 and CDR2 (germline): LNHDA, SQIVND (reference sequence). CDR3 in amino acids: CASSIQRLAGQETQYF. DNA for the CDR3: TGTGCCAGTAGTATTCAAAGACTAGCGGGACAAGAGACCCAGTACTTC.

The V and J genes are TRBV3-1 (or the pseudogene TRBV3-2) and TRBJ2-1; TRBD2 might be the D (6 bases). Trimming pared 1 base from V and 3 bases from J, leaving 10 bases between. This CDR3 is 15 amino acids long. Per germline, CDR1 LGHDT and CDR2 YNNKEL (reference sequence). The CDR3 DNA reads TGTGCCAGCAGCCAAGGCGGGATAGGCTACAATGAGCAGTTCTTC. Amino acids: CASSQGGIGYNEQFF.

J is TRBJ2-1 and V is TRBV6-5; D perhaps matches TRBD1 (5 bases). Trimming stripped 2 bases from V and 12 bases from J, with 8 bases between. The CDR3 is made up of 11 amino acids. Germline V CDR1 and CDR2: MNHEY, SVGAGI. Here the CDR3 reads CASSYRQRQFF. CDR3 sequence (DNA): TGTGCCAGCAGTTACCGACAGAGGCAGTTCTTC.

CDR3 sequence: CASSEAWAGNTEAFF. The CDR3 DNA follows: TGTGCCAGCAGTGAAGCATGGGCAGGAAACACTGAAGCTTTCTTT. The chain is built from TRBV2 and TRBJ1-1; D gene uncertain. The CDR3 covers 15 residues. The V gene lost 0 bases and the J gene lost 2 bases, with 10 bases spanning the gap. The germline gives CDR1 SNHLY, CDR2 FYNNEI.

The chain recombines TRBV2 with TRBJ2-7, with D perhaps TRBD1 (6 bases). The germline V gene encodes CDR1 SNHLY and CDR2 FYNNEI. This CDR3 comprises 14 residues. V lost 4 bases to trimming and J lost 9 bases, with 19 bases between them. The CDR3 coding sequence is TGTGCCAGCAGTGCCCGGGACAACGGGTATCCGCAGTACTTC. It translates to CASSARDNGYPQYF.

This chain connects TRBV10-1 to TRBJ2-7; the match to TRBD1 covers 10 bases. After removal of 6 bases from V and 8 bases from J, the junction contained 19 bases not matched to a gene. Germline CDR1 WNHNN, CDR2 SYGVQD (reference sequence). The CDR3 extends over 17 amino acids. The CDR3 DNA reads TGCGCCAGCAGCGAAAAAAGGGCGGGACAGGGGAGTTCGCAGCAGTACTTC. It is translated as CASSEKRAGQGSSQQYF.

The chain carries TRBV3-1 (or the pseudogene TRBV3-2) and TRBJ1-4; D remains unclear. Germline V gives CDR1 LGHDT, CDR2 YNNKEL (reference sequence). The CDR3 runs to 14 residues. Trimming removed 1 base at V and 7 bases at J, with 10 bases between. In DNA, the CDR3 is TGTGCCAGCAGCCAAGCGGGGTATGTTGAAAAACTGTTTTTT. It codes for CASSQAGYVEKLFF.